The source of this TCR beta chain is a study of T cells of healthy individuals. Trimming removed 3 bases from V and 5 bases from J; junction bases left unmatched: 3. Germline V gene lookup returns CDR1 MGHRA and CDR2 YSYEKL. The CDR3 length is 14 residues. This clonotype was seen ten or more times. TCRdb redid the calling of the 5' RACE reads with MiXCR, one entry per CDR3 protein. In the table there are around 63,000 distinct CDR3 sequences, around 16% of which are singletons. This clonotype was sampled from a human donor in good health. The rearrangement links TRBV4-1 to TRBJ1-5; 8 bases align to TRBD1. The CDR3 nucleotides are TGCGCCAGCAGCCATCAGGGGGCCTATCAGCCCCAGCATTTT. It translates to CASSHQGAYQPQHF.